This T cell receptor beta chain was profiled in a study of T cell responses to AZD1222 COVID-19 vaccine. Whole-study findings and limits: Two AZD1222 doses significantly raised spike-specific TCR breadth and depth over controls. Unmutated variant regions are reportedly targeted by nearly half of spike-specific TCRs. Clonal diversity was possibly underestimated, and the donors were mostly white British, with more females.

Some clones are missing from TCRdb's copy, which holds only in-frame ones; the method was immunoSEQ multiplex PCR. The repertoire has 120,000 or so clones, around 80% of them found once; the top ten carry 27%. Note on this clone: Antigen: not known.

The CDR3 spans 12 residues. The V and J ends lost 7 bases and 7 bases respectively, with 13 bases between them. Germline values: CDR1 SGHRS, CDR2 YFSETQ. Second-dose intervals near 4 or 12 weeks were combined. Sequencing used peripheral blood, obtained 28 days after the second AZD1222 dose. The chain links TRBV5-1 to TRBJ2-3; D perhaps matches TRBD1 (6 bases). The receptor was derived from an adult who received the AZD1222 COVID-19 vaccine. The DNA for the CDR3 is TGCGCCAGCTCCCAAGGGGGTAATACGCAGTATTTT. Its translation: CASSQGGNTQYF.